This entry features one T cell receptor beta chain sequence. Time point specified: after dendritic cell vaccination, including at tumor progression/relapse. Selection required adequate fresh-frozen tumor tissue plus more than two years' survival data. All glioblastoma patients lacked an isocitrate dehydrogenase mutation. The primer mix had 60 V beta and 13 J beta primers. Profiled with immunoSEQ multiplex PCR; TCRdb holds only in-frame clones, not every one. The sample holds about 94,000 clones; roughly 80% are singletons and the top ten take 5.4%. This sample is drawn from a study of glioma-infiltrating T cells after dendritic cell vaccination. Study context: Glioblastoma patients came from Phase I and II dendritic cell vaccination trials.

Trimming removed 11 bases at V and 5 bases at J, with 12 bases between. The CDR3 has 11 amino acids. Germline CDR1 and CDR2: SNHLY and FYNNEI. Sequencing was performed on blood, taken after dendritic cell vaccination. The origin of this receptor is a human donor with glioblastoma. The J gene is TRBJ1-2, the V gene TRBV2, with D unresolved. The CDR3 spells CAERTGYGYTF. DNA of the CDR3: TGTGCCGAAAGGACGGGGTATGGCTACACCTTC.